This TCR beta chain was recorded in a study of T-cell memory formation after mild COVID-19. Overall study context: TCR clusters were mostly donor specific.

Each CDR3 protein gets one entry after TCRdb re-called the 5' RACE reads with MiXCR. The sample has hundreds of thousands of distinct CDR3 sequences; around 28% are singletons. Study conclusions and caveats: Memory cells collected pre-infection included some clones that later responded, suggesting cross-reactive memory joined. Clones contracting over day 15 to 85 were CD4/CD8 balanced, with later expanders leaning CD4+. Shrinking CD4+ clones were chiefly CM and EM; CD8+ ones were chiefly EMRA.

The trim removed 3 bases at V and 2 bases at J, leaving 4 bases unmatched. The V gene's germline CDR1 is SGHVS and CDR2 FQNEAQ. The CDR3 has 14 residues. This clonotype was detected only a few times. Its antigen is unidentified. The chain joins TRBV7-8 to TRBJ2-7; 7 nucleotides align to TRBD1. The sequence derives from an adult woman who had mild COVID-19 (a few samples of this study predate the infection). Cell type and time point are not known. The sample taken for sequencing was PBMCs or a T cell subset sorted from them (not recorded which). Here the CDR3 DNA reads TGTGCCAGCAGCTTGACAGGGTTTACCTACGAGCAGTACTTC. It specifies CASSLTGFTYEQYF. The entire variable domain, with the rest obtained from reference TRBV7-8 and TRBJ2-7, is as follows: GAGVSQSPRYKVAKRGQDVALRCDPISGHVSLFWYQQALGQGPEFLTYFQNEAQLDKSGLPSDRFFAERPEGSVSTLKIQRTQQEDSAVYLCASSLTGFTYEQYFGPGTRLTVT.